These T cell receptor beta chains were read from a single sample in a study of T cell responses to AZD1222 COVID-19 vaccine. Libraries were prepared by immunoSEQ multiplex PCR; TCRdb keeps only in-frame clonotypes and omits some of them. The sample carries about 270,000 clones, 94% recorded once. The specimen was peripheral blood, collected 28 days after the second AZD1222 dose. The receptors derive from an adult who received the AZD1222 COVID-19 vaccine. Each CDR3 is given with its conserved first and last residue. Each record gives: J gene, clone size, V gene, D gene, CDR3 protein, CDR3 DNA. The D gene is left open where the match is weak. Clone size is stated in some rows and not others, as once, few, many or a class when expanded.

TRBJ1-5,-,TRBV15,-,CATSRDTGGNQPQHF,TGTGCCACCAGCAGAGATACGGGAGGAAATCAGCCCCAGCATTTT
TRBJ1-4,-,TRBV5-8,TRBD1,CASSSGTGGGEKLFF,TGTGCCAGCAGCTCCGGGACAGGGGGCGGTGAAAAACTGTTTTTT
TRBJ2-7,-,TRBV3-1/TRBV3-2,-,CASSRIEGEQYF,TGTGCCAGCAGCCGTATTGAGGGGGAGCAGTACTTC
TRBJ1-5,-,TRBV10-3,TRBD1,CAISLDRGQPQHF,TGTGCCATCAGCCTGGACAGGGGACAGCCCCAGCATTTT
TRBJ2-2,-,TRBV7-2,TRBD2,CASRERGGPGELFF,TGTGCCAGCAGGGAGCGGGGGGGCCCCGGGGAGCTGTTTTTT
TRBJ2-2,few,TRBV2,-,CASREHSNTGELFF,TGTGCCAGCAGAGAACACAGTAACACCGGGGAGCTGTTTTTT
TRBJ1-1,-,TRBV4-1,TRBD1,CASSPTRWIVRRDRRITEAFF,TGCGCCAGCAGCCCGACAAGGTGGATAGTGAGACGGGACAGGAGAATCACTGAAGCTTTCTTT
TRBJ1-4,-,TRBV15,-,CATSRGREGEKLFF,TGTGCCACCAGCAGAGGGAGAGAAGGCGAAAAACTGTTTTTT
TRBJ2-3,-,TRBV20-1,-,CSANTDTQYF,TGCAGTGCAAACACAGATACGCAGTATTTT
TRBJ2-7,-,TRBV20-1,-,CSAPKIYEQYF,TGCAGTGCCCCGAAAATCTACGAGCAGTACTTC
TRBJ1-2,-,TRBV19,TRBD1,CASMETGGVYGYTF,TGTGCCAGTATGGAGACAGGGGGAGTGTATGGCTACACCTTC
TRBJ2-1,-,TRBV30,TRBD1,CAWSSPDRVCDEQFF,TGTGCCTGGAGTTCCCCGGACAGGGTTTGCGATGAGCAGTTCTTC
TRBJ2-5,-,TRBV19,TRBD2,CASSSGREETQYF,TGTGCCAGTAGTAGCGGGAGAGAAGAGACCCAGTACTTC
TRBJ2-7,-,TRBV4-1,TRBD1,CASSQDIGTGGYEQYF,TGCGCCAGCAGCCAAGACATCGGGACAGGGGGCTACGAGCAGTACTTC
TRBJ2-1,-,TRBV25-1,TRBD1,CASRAGQGKNEQFF,TGTGCCAGCAGGGCCGGACAGGGGAAGAATGAGCAGTTCTTC
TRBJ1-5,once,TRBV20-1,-,CSASHSRFSNQPQHF,TGCAGTGCTAGTCACTCCAGGTTTAGCAATCAGCCCCAGCATTTT
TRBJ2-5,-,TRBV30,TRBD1,CAWGRGLWETQYF,TGTGCCTGGGGAAGGGGGCTGTGGGAGACCCAGTACTTC
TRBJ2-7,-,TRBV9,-,CASSVDQRRTYEQYF,TGTGCCAGCAGCGTAGACCAGCGTCGCACCTACGAGCAGTACTTC
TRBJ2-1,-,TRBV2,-,CASSLKRGSYNEQFF,TGTGCCAGCAGCCTAAAGCGTGGCTCCTACAATGAGCAGTTCTTC
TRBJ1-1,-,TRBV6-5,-,CASSYSRVNTEAFF,TGTGCCAGCAGTTACTCCAGGGTTAACACTGAAGCTTTCTTT
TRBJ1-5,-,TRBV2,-,CASNAGSSQPQHF,TGTGCCAGCAACGCCGGTTCGAGTCAGCCCCAGCATTTT
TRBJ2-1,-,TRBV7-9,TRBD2,CASSATSGSYNEQFF,TGTGCCAGCAGCGCCACTAGCGGGAGTTACAATGAGCAGTTCTTC
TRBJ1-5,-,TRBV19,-,CATRGHGPRNQPQHF,TGTGCCACCCGAGGGCATGGACCTCGAAATCAGCCCCAGCATTTT
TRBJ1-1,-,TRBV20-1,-,CSASSATEAFF,TGCAGTGCTAGTTCGGCTACGGAAGCTTTCTTT
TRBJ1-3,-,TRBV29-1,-,CSVRRRKGNTIYF,TGCAGCGTTCGTCGCCGGAAGGGAAACACCATATATTTT
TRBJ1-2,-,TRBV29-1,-,CSVEGQSLYGYTF,TGCAGCGTTGAAGGGCAGTCTCTCTATGGCTACACCTTC
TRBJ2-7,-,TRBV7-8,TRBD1,CASRPHRGRSYEQYF,TGTGCCAGCAGGCCACACAGGGGGCGATCCTACGAGCAGTACTTC
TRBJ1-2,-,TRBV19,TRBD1,CASSGTGDYGYTF,TGTGCCAGTAGTGGCACAGGGGACTATGGCTACACCTTC
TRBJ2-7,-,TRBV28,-,CASRGYEQYF,TGTGCCAGCAGGGGCTACGAGCAGTACTTC
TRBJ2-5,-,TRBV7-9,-,CASSSPGPETQYF,TGTGCCAGCAGCTCGCCTGGGCCGGAGACCCAGTACTTC
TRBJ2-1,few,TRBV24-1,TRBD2,CATSGSGLADYNEQFF,TGTGCCACCAGTGGTTCGGGACTAGCGGACTACAATGAGCAGTTCTTC
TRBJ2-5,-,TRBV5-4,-,CASSSRDLVETQYF,TGTGCCAGCAGCTCCCGGGACTTAGTAGAGACCCAGTACTTC
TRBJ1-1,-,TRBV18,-,CASSPPDDTEAFF,TGTGCCAGCTCACCTCCCGACGACACTGAAGCTTTCTTT
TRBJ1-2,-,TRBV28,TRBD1,CASSNRGPGFDTF,TGTGCCAGCAGTAACAGGGGTCCCGGTTTTGACACCTTC
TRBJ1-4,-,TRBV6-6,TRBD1,CASSYLGGDVEKLFF,TGTGCCAGCAGTTACTTAGGGGGCGACGTTGAAAAACTGTTTTTT
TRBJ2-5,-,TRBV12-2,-,CASRLEGTRTGNQETQYF,TGTGCAAGTCGCTTAGAAGGCACGAGGACAGGCAACCAAGAGACCCAGTACTTC
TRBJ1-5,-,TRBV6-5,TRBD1,CASSYRGQSQPQHF,TGTGCCAGCAGTTACCGGGGACAGTCTCAGCCCCAGCATTTT
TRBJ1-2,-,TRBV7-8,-,CASSLVGDYGYTF,TGTGCCAGCAGCTTAGTGGGGGACTATGGCTACACCTTC
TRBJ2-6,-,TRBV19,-,CASDISGANVLTF,TGTGCCTCGGATATTTCTGGGGCCAACGTCCTGACTTTC
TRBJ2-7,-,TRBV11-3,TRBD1,CASSNLRDRSYEQYF,TGTGCCAGCAGCAATCTCCGGGACAGGTCCTACGAGCAGTACTTC
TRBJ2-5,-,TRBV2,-,CASADRIQETQYF,TGTGCCAGCGCAGACAGGATCCAAGAGACCCAGTACTTC
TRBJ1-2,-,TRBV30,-,CAWSANNYGYTF,TGTGCCTGGAGTGCAAATAACTATGGCTACACCTTC
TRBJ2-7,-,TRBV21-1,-,CASSKFWEDGSYEQYF,TGTGCCAGCAGCAAGTTCTGGGAGGACGGGTCCTACGAGCAGTACTTC
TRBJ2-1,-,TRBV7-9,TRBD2,CASSKLAGVSNEQFF,TGTGCCAGCAGCAAACTAGCGGGAGTCAGTAATGAGCAGTTCTTC
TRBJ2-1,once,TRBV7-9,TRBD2,CASSESAGGPHEQFF,TGTGCCAGCAGCGAGAGTGCGGGAGGGCCCCATGAGCAGTTCTTC
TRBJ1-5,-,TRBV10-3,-,CAISDAWGAQPQHF,TGTGCCATCAGTGATGCGTGGGGGGCCCAGCCCCAGCATTTT
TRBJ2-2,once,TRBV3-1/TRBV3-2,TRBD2,CASSQGIAGVLTGELFF,TGTGCCAGCAGCCAAGGAATAGCGGGGGTTCTCACCGGGGAGCTGTTTTTT
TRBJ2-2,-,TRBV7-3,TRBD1,CASSLAGGNTGELFF,TGTGCCAGCAGCTTAGCAGGGGGGAACACCGGGGAGCTGTTTTTT
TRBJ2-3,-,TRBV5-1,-,CASSSQPPRRDRADTQYF,TGCGCCAGCAGCTCCCAACCACCTAGGCGGGACCGGGCGGATACGCAGTATTTT
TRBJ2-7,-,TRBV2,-,CASKLGLSSEQYF,TGTGCCAGCAAACTAGGACTATCTTCCGAGCAGTACTTC
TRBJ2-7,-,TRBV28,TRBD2,CASSLPSGRLGGFYEQYF,TGTGCCAGCAGTTTGCCCAGCGGGAGGCTCGGTGGGTTCTACGAGCAGTACTTC
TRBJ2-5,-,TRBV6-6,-,CASSYSGTRAQYF,TGTGCCAGCAGTTACTCAGGGACCCGGGCCCAGTACTTC
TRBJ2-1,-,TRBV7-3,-,CASSPRPGIPYNEQFF,TGTGCCAGCAGCCCCAGACCTGGAATCCCCTACAATGAGCAGTTCTTC
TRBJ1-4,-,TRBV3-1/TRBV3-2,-,CASSQFLRRTNEKLFF,TGTGCCAGCAGCCAATTTTTACGGCGAACTAATGAAAAACTGTTTTTT
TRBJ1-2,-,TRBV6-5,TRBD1,CASADRGGYGYTF,TGTGCCAGCGCCGACAGGGGAGGCTATGGCTACACCTTC
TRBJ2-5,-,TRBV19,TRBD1,CASRDRERETQYF,TGTGCCTCCCGGGACAGGGAACGAGAGACCCAGTACTTC
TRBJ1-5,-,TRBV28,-,CASSPWEGNQPQHF,TGTGCCAGCAGCCCCTGGGAGGGCAATCAGCCCCAGCATTTT
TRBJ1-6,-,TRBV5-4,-,CASSLESVSPLHF,TGTGCCAGCAGCTTGGAGAGTGTTTCACCCCTCCACTTT
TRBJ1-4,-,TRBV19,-,CASSMRYYGATNEKLFF,TGTGCCAGTAGTATGAGGTACTACGGCGCAACTAATGAAAAACTGTTTTTT
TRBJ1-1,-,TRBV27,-,CASSFRPNTEAFF,TGTGCCAGCAGTTTCCGCCCGAACACTGAAGCTTTCTTT